What follows describes a single T cell receptor (beta chain). Its antigen is unknown. At one end the junction does not follow the germline gene, possibly because of a read error. Primed by a sample-barcoded 5' primer and a J-beta primer mix, a second PCR proceeded for about 6 to 12 cycles. The template-switch adaptor was a 5' adaptor with 12 random nucleotides. It tagged each cDNA molecule. TCRdb re-called the 5' RACE reads with MiXCR, one entry per CDR3 protein. Here the sample spans 700,000 to 950,000 distinct CDR3 sequences, roughly 43% being singletons. The data originate from a study of blood T cells in healthy people across ages. This CDR3 is built from 17 residues. Germline CDR1 and CDR2: MGHRA and YSYEKL. General observations from the study: Long-lived donors carried more naive CD4+ cells and greater diversity than aged donors. With age, beta diversity per million T cells declined roughly linearly, significantly by about 40.

The receptor's source is a woman aged 55 to 70 in good health. The chain employs TRBV4-1 and TRBJ2-1; the D gene could be TRBD1 or TRBD2 (5 bases each). Material: blood. This CDR3 reads CACSLDPGRNSYNEQFF. In DNA form, the CDR3 reads TGCGCCTGCAGCCTGGATCCAGGGAGAAACTCCTACAATGAGCAGTTCTTC.